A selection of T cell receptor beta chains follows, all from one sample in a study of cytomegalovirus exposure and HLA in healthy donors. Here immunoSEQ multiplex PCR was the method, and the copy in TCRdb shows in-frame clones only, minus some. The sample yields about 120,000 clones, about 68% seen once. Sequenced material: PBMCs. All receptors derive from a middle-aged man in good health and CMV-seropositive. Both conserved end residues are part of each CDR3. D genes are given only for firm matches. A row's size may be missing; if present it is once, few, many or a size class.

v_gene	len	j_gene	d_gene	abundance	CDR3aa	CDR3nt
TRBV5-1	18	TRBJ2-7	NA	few	CASSLERTPRAVSYEQYF	TGCGCCAGCAGCTTGGAACGTACCCCCAGGGCCGTCTCCTACGAGCAGTACTTC
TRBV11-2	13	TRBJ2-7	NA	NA	CASSLVGGYEQYF	TGTGCCAGCAGCTTAGTAGGGGGCTACGAGCAGTACTTC
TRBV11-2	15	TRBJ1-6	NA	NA	CASSLEGGVNSPLHF	TGTGCCAGCAGCTTAGAAGGAGGGGTTAATTCACCCCTCCACTTT
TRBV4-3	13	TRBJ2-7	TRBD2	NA	CASSPGGSDEQYF	TGCGCCAGCAGCCCGGGAGGGAGCGACGAGCAGTACTTC
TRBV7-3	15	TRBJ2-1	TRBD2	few	CASSLGLAGASEQFF	TGTGCCAGCAGCTTAGGGCTAGCGGGAGCAAGTGAGCAGTTCTTC
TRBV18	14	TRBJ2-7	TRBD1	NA	CASSMGQGVREQYF	TGTGCCAGCTCAATGGGACAGGGGGTCCGCGAGCAGTACTTC
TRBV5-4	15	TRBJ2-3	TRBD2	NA	CASSWGRGGTDTQYF	TGTGCCAGCAGCTGGGGGCGGGGGGGCACAGATACGCAGTATTTT
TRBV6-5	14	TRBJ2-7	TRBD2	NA	CASSLGLAGGEQYF	TGTGCCAGCAGCTTGGGACTAGCGGGAGGCGAGCAGTACTTC
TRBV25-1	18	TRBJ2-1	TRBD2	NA	CASSEFIRRGGKGNEQFF	TGTGCCAGCAGTGAATTTATTCGGCGGGGGGGCAAAGGCAATGAGCAGTTCTTC
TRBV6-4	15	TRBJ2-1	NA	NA	CASSRLAGTYNEQFF	TGTGCCAGCAGTAGGCTGGCGGGAACCTACAATGAGCAGTTCTTC
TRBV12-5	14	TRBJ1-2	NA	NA	CASGLVDTENGYTF	TGTGCTAGTGGTTTGGTCGATACAGAGAATGGCTACACCTTC
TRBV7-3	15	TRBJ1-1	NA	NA	CASSLSGNENTEAFF	TGTGCCAGCAGCTTAAGTGGCAACGAGAACACTGAAGCTTTCTTT
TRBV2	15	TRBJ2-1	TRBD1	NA	CASSETGTGRREQFF	TGTGCCAGCAGTGAAACTGGGACAGGGCGACGAGAGCAGTTCTTC
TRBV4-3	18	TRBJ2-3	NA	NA	CASSQDTTGAISTDTQYF	TGCGCCAGCAGCCAAGATACGACAGGAGCGATTAGCACAGATACGCAGTATTTT
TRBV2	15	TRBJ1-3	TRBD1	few	CASSVSGGVGNTIYF	TGTGCCAGCAGTGTATCAGGGGGCGTTGGAAACACCATATATTTT
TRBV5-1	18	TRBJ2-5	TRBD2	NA	CASSIGLAGGLSQETQYF	TGCGCCAGCAGCATAGGACTAGCGGGAGGGCTTTCCCAAGAGACCCAGTACTTC
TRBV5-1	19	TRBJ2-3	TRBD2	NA	CASSTLTLPSGGSTDTQYF	TGCGCCAGCAGCACGCTCACCCTTCCTAGCGGGGGGAGCACAGATACGCAGTATTTT
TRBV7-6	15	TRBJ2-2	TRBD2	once	CASSLSLAGVGELFF	TGTGCCAGCAGCCTCTCCCTGGCGGGAGTCGGGGAGCTGTTTTTT
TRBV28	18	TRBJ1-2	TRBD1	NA	CASSLGRAGGNPNYGYTF	TGTGCCAGCAGCCTTGGTCGGGCAGGGGGGAACCCCAACTATGGCTACACCTTC
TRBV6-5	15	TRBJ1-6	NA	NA	CASSPPGGGNSPLHF	TGTGCCAGCAGTCCGCCCGGGGGGGGTAATTCACCCCTCCACTTT
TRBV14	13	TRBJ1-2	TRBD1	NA	CASSWGQVDGYTF	TGTGCCAGCAGCTGGGGACAGGTGGATGGCTACACCTTC
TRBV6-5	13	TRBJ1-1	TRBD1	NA	CASRTGVNTEAFF	TGTGCCAGCAGGACAGGGGTGAACACTGAAGCTTTCTTT
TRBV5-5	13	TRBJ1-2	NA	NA	CASSLEEGRGYTF	TGTGCCAGCAGCTTGGAAGAGGGTCGTGGCTACACCTTC
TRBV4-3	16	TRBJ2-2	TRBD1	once	CASSRTGGINTGELFF	TGCGCCAGCAGCCGAACAGGGGGCATAAACACCGGGGAGCTGTTTTTT
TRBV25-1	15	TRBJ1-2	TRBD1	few	CASSESSGQGGGYTF	TGTGCCAGCAGTGAATCAAGCGGACAGGGGGGCGGCTACACCTTC
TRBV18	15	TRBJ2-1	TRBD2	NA	CASSRSGGPGNEQFF	TGTGCCAGCTCCCGAAGCGGGGGGCCCGGCAATGAGCAGTTCTTC
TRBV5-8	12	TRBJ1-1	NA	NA	CASTLTDTEAFF	TGTGCCAGCACCCTAACGGACACTGAAGCTTTCTTT
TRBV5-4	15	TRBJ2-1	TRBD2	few	CASTLSGEGPNEQFF	TGTGCCAGCACCCTGTCGGGGGAGGGCCCCAATGAGCAGTTCTTC
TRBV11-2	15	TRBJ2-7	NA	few	CASSELGLETYEQYF	TGTGCCAGCAGCGAACTCGGACTGGAGACCTACGAGCAGTACTTC
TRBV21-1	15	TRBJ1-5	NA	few	CASPFSSRDNQPQHF	TGTGCCAGCCCTTTCAGTTCCAGGGACAATCAGCCCCAGCATTTT
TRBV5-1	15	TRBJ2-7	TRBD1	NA	CASSLGGTGAYEQYF	TGCGCCAGCAGCTTGGGGGGGACAGGCGCCTACGAGCAGTACTTC